This paragraph reports one T cell receptor (beta chain). Its antigen is as yet unknown. The sample belongs to a study of beta chain features in type 1 diabetes. Study at large: Healthy donors and patients had similar age, gender and cell yields.

In germline, CDR1 is WSHSY, CDR2 SAAADI. The V gene lost 4 bases and the J gene lost 7 bases, with 11 bases spanning the gap. The length of the CDR3 is 13 residues. Study observations and caveats: Type 1 diabetes patients had TCRB CDR3s that were shorter (moderately but significantly so) in all four CD4+ subsets. The VDJ junctions of type 1 diabetes patients carried fewer insertions and more deletions.

Stem cell-like memory, regulatory, central memory and naive CD4+ cells were sorted via CD45RO/CCR7/CD25/CD127/CD95/CD27. cDNA synthesis used the whole RNA isolate, giving expressed TCRB sequences. Here immunoSEQ multiplex PCR was the method, and the copy in TCRdb shows in-frame clones only, minus some. Of 680,000 or so clones in the sample, around 15% were seen once. The sequenced sample was naive CD4+ T cells from blood. The sequence was obtained from a man aged 18 to 30 with type 1 diabetes. The chain employs TRBV10-2 and TRBJ1-5, with D possibly matching TRBD1 (5 bases). The CDR3 loop is CASSGLGGQPQHF. For the CDR3, the DNA is TGCGCCAGCAGTGGGTTGGGGGGGCAGCCCCAGCATTTT.